This TCR beta chain was sequenced in a study of vaccination effects on CD4 cells after COVID-19 (dated by TCRdb to between 2021 and 2023). For context, the study as a whole: Participants received two doses of either the BNT162b2 or the mRNA-1273 mRNA SARS-CoV-2 vaccine. A total of 10 COVID-19 convalescent patients and a handful of SARS-CoV-2-naive healthy vaccine recipients were included in the full study. Cultures from other donors in the study were sequenced using the Oncomine TCR Beta short-read assay on an Illumina iSeq 100. SARS-CoV-2 spike-specific CD4+ TCR repertoires were compared before and after mRNA vaccination in COVID-19 convalescent patients and in infection-naive vaccine recipients.

To identify antigen-specific CD4+ T cell clonotypes by their expansion, the ViraFEST assay first stimulated PBMC with viral peptide pools and then applied TCR sequencing. After less than 13 days of culture, CD4+ T cells were isolated with the EasySep CD4+ T cell isolation kit. The absence of prior SARS-CoV-2 infection in healthy vaccine recipients was confirmed by negative nucleocapsid antibodies before and after vaccination. About 1.8 million PBMC per well were cultured with 9 to 10 ug/ml peptides in IMDM containing 5% human AB serum, approximately 10 IU/ml IL-2 and gentamicin. Half of the culture medium was replaced with fresh IL-2-containing medium on days 3 and 7. Unless noted otherwise, every peptide stimulation condition was grown in triplicate wells. PBMC were separated from whole blood using Ficoll-Paque Plus gradient centrifugation and were then either cryopreserved at -140C or used fresh. The spike proteins of SARS-CoV-2 and of the common cold coronaviruses HCoV-NL63, HCoV-OC43 and HCoV-229E were spanned by overlapping peptide pools. The QIAamp micro DNA kit was used to extract genomic DNA from the cultured CD4+ T cells.

The library was obtained by the immunoSEQ multiplex PCR assay. DNA from the CD4+ T cells that had been cultured and isolated underwent TCR beta CDR3 sequencing. In the original analysis: Non-productive TCR sequences were removed and reads were trimmed to the CDR3 region, keeping CDR3s of at least 7 amino acids. The MANAFEST web app was used to identify antigen-specific clonotypes by comparing expansion in peptide wells with expansion in reference cultures. To be called positive, a clone needed expansion at FDR<0.05 compared with the reference and with all other wells, an odds ratio greater than 5, and a frequency greater than 0.1% in two replicate wells. A clonotype was called cross-reactive if it was significantly expanded both in SARS-CoV-2 spike wells and in at least one common cold coronavirus spike condition. Using the stringdist R package, CDR3 similarity was measured by Levenshtein distance, and unrooted trees were constructed with ape in R 3.6.1. Sourced from immuneACCESS, this table was stored by TCRdb with only in-frame sequences that have V and J called. A share of the clones is absent; for the studies checked, an unresolved V gene accounts for under half, and the remainder has no known explanation. V, J and clone size reflect that table, while D and trimming were determined from the DNA. Within this sample are tens of thousands of clones, with around three quarters of them counted one time only. Roughly 4% of the sample belongs to the ten largest clones.

Comments on this clone: There is no known antigen for this receptor. Within one base of it there is no much larger clone, and no base qualities were kept.

Broader findings and caveats from the paper: In healthy vaccine recipients, vaccine-induced clones were almost all SARS-CoV-2 mono-reactive, with only 1 of 255 being cross-reactive with common cold coronaviruses. Limitations of the study were the small number of convalescent patients and the absence of early post-infection timepoints. Marked clonal contraction was observed in both infection-induced and vaccine-induced clones at late post-vaccination timepoints, consistent with waning T cell responses.

The germline V gene encodes CDR1 SQVTM and CDR2 ANQGSEA. The CDR3 starts with the cysteine, ends with the valine, and has 10 residues. CDR3 DNA only is kept here, 30 bases in frame from base 1. Relative to germline, V is 4 bases shorter and J is 7 bases shorter, with 8 bases between their ends. Here the sequenced sample was CD4+ T cells from PBMCs cultured with HCoV-OC43 spike peptides, taken before COVID-19 vaccination. What this sample's cell subset or site label stands for: HCoV-OC43 spike overlapping peptide pool stimulation. This receptor was taken from a human donor who received a COVID-19 vaccine. The rearranged segments are TRBV29-1 and TRBJ2-7; possibly the D gene is TRBD1, per 5 matching bases. The sequenced DNA is TGCAGCGTTGCGAAGGGGGAGCAGTACGTC. It codes for CSVAKGEQYV.